The sequence of this TCR beta chain was determined in a study of OX40 agonist ivuxolimab in advanced cancers. Study-wide context: Among those enrolled, mean age was approximately 62 years (range roughly 20 to 80) and about 79% were male. Study results and limitations: Both blood CD4+ and CD8+ T cells showed clonal growth by week 6 at 0.1 to 3.0 mg/kg.

CDR1 and CDR2 from the germline V gene are SGDLS and YYNGEE. CDR3 length: 14 amino acids. With V trimmed by 0 bases and J by 2 bases, 2 bases remained unmatched. Remarks on this clone: Its specificity is not known.

Assay used: immunoSEQ multiplex PCR; TCRdb lists only in-frame clones, some missing. In the table there are about 58,000 clones, approximately 91% of which are singletons. Specimen: CD4+ or CD8+ T cells sorted from blood, collected in a trial of the OX40 agonist ivuxolimab. The rearrangement uses TRBV9 and TRBJ2-7, with 7 nucleotides matching TRBD2. The receptor was derived from an adult with an advanced solid tumor such as melanoma, head and neck, liver or kidney cancer. The CDR3 sequence: CASSVAGGPYEQYF. The DNA of the CDR3 is TGTGCCAGCAGCGTAGCGGGAGGTCCCTACGAGCAGTACTTC.